The 11 T cell receptor beta chains listed next were all sequenced from one sample in a study of blood T cell repertoires in COVID-19. Sequenced by immunoSEQ multiplex PCR; TCRdb stores in-frame clones only, minus some. The sample has about 46,000 clones; approximately 89% are singletons. The sample was peripheral blood. These receptors were obtained from a man between 60 and 70 years old with active or convalescent COVID-19.

This chain connects TRBV3-1 (or the pseudogene TRBV3-2) to TRBJ2-7, with D unclear. Trimming took 0 bases from V and 4 from J, leaving 10 bases between them. This CDR3 contains 14 residues. The germline V gene encodes CDR1 LGHDT and CDR2 YNNKEL (reference sequence). Written as DNA, the CDR3 is TGTGCCAGCAGCCAAGAATGGAGAAATTACGAGCAGTACTTC. Protein product: CASSQEWRNYEQYF.

This sequence joins TRBV30 and TRBJ1-2; 8 nucleotides line up with TRBD1. J lost 0 bases, V lost 1 base, and 13 bases had no gene match. The CDR3 consists of 18 residues. Looked up from germline, CDR1 is GTSNPN and CDR2 is SVGIG (reference sequence). In DNA form, the CDR3 reads TGTGCCTGGAGTGGGGGACAGGTTAGGAGACGAGCTAACTATGGCTACACCTTC. The encoded protein is CAWSGGQVRRRANYGYTF.

The rearrangement joins TRBV10-3 to TRBJ1-6; the match to TRBD1 covers 7 bases. The CDR3 has 14 residues. The ends lost 4 bases at V and 9 bases at J; junction bases unmatched: 6. Germline CDR1 reads ENHRY; CDR2 reads SYGVKD. This CDR3 reads CAISATGLVSPLHF. Here the CDR3 DNA reads TGTGCCATCAGTGCGACAGGGTTGGTTTCACCCCTCCACTTT.

The gene calls are TRBV2 and TRBJ1-3, with D maybe TRBD1 (6 bases). The germline CDR1 and CDR2 sequences are SNHLY and FYNNEI. V was clipped by 5 bases and J by 9 bases, with 29 bases between them. This CDR3 has 18 residues. The CDR3 protein is CASSYLLETGEGRGTIYF. CDR3 coding DNA: TGTGCCAGCAGTTACTTACTGGAGACAGGAGAGGGAAGGGGCACCATATATTTT.

The V gene is TRBV4-1, the J gene TRBJ2-3, with 14 nucleotides matching TRBD2. Germline CDR1 is MGHRA and CDR2 is YSYEKL. Trimming cost V 4 bases and J 2 bases; bases outside gene matches: 8. This CDR3 contains 18 residues. The CDR3 bases are TGCGCCAGCAGCCCAAGGACTAGCGGGGGGCTTGACACAGATACGCAGTATTTT. It yields the protein CASSPRTSGGLDTDTQYF.

The V and J genes are TRBV30 and TRBJ2-1, with 7 bases identical to TRBD2. CDR3 length equals 11 residues. Germline assignment: CDR1 GTSNPN and CDR2 SVGIG (reference sequence). The junction had 4 bases not matched to a gene; V was cut back by 0 bases and J by 14 bases. CDR3 nucleotide sequence: TGTGCCTGGAGTGTTCTGGGAGGGGAGTTCTTC. As protein: CAWSVLGGEFF.

This chain connects TRBV6-5 to TRBJ1-2; 7 nucleotides line up with TRBD1. This CDR3 comprises 14 residues. Germline-derived CDR1 and CDR2 are MNHEY and SVGAGI. V gave up 6 bases and J gave up 2 bases; unmatched junction bases: 6. The DNA for the CDR3 is TGTGCCAGCAGCACCGGGACAGTCAACTATGGCTACACCTTC. This encodes CASSTGTVNYGYTF.

The chain uses TRBV3-1 (or the pseudogene TRBV3-2) and TRBJ2-3; a possible D gene is TRBD2 (6 bases). Trimming removed 6 bases from V and 5 bases from J, with 15 bases in between. Germline values: CDR1 LGHDT, CDR2 YNNKEL (reference sequence). This CDR3 contains 14 residues. CDR3 sequence: CASRGLREGDTQYF. Here the CDR3 DNA reads TGTGCCAGCAGGGGACTCCGAGAGGGAGATACGCAGTATTTT.

The rearrangement joins TRBV19 to TRBJ1-5; 9 bases match TRBD1. Germline assignment: CDR1 LNHDA and CDR2 SQIVND (reference sequence). V shed 7 bases, J shed 4 bases, and the junction held 8 bases outside the gene matches. This CDR3 contains 15 residues. The CDR3 DNA sequence: TGTGCCAGTACGGTGGGACAGGGTGGAAATCAGCCCCAGCATTTT. As protein: CASTVGQGGNQPQHF. The variable domain in full, completed from reference TRBV19 and TRBJ1-5, reads DGGITQSPKYLFRKEGQNVTLSCEQNLNHDAMYWYRQDPGQGLRLIYYSQIVNDFQKGDIAEGYSVSREKKESFPLTVTSAQKNPTAFYLCASTVGQGGNQPQHFGDGTRLSIL.

The chain employs TRBV18 and TRBJ2-7; TRBD1 agrees at 8 bases. With 3 bases clipped from V and 5 bases from J, the junction kept 3 bases outside the gene matches. This CDR3 has 13 residues. Germline CDR1 reads KGHSH; CDR2 reads LQKENI. The CDR3 spells CASSPGQGNEQYF. For the CDR3, the DNA is TGTGCCAGCTCACCCGGACAGGGAAACGAGCAGTACTTC.

This clone was observed once. CDR3 residues: CASSVLRQATNEKLFF. CDR3 DNA sequence: TGTGCCAGTAGTGTGCTTCGGCAGGCAACTAATGAAAAACTGTTTTTT. The chain recombines TRBV19 with TRBJ1-4; the D is unclear. Per germline, CDR1 LNHDA and CDR2 SQIVND (reference sequence). Trimming removed 5 bases at V and 0 bases at J, with 13 bases between. The CDR3 runs 16 residues.